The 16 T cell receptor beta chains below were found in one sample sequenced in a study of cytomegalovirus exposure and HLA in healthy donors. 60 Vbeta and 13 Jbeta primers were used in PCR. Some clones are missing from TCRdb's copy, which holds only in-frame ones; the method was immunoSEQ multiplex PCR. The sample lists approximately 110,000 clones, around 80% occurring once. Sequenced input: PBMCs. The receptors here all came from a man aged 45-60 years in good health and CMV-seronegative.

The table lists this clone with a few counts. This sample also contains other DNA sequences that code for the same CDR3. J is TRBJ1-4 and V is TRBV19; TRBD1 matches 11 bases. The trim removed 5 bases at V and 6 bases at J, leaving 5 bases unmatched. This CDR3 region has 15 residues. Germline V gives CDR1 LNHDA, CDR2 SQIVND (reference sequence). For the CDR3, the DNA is TGTGCCAGTAGTCCGCCGGGACAGGGGGATGAAAAACTGTTTTTT. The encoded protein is CASSPPGQGDEKLFF.

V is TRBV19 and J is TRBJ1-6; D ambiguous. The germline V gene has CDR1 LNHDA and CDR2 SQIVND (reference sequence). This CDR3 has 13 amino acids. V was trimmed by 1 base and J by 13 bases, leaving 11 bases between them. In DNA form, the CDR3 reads TGTGCCAGTAGTATAGGGGCTGATAGTCCCCTCCACTTT. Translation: CASSIGADSPLHF.

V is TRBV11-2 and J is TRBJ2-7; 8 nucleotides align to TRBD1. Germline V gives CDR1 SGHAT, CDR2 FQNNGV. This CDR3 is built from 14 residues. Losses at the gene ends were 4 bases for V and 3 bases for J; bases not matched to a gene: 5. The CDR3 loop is CASSSGQAHYEQYF. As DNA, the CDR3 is TGTGCCAGCAGCTCGGGACAGGCGCACTACGAGCAGTACTTC.

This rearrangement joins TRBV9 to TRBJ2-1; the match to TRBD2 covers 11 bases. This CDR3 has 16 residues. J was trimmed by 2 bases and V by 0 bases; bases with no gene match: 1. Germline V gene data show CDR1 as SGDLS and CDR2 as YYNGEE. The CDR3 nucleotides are TGTGCCAGCAGCGTAGTACTAGCGGGGGCCTACAATGAGCAGTTCTTC. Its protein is CASSVVLAGAYNEQFF.

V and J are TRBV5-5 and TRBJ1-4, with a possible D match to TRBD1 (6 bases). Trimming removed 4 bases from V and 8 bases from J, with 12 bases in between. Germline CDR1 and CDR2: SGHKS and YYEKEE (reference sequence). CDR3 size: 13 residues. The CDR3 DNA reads TGTGCCAGCAGCAATATTGGGACAGAAAAACTGTTTTTT. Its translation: CASSNIGTEKLFF.

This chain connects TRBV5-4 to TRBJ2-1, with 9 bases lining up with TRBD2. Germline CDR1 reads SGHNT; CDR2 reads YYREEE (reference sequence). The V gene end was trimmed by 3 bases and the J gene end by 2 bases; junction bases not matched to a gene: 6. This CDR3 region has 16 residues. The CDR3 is CASSSTSGQTYNEQFF. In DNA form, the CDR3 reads TGTGCCAGCAGCTCGACTAGCGGCCAGACCTACAATGAGCAGTTCTTC.

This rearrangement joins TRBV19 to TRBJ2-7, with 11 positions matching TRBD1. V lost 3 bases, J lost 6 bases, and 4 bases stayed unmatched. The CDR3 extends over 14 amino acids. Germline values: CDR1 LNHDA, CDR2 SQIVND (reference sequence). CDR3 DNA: TGTGCCAGTAGTATGGGGACAGGGGGTGCCGAGCAGTACTTC. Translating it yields CASSMGTGGAEQYF.

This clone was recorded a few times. The CDR3 region is CASSEKTRRVGFNSPLHF. The CDR3 DNA sequence: TGTGCCAGCAGTGAAAAAACTAGGAGGGTCGGGTTTAATTCACCCCTCCACTTT. V is TRBV6-1 and J is TRBJ1-6, with no clear D. The CDR3 runs to 18 residues. V lost 2 bases, J lost 6 bases, and 20 bases lay in between. Germline CDR1 and CDR2: MNHNS and SASEGT.

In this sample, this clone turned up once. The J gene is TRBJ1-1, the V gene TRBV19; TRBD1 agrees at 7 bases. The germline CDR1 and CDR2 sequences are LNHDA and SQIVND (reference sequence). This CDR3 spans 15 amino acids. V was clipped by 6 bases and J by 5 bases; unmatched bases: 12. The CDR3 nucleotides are TGTGCCAGTAGCCGACGACAGGGTCCAAAGACTGAAGCTTTCTTT. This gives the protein CASSRRQGPKTEAFF.

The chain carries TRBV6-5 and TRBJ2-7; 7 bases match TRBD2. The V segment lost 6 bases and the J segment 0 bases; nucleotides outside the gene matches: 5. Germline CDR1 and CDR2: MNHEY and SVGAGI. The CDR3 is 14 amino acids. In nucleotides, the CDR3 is TGTGCCAGCAGGACCAAGCGGGGCTCCTACGAGCAGTACTTC. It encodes CASRTKRGSYEQYF.

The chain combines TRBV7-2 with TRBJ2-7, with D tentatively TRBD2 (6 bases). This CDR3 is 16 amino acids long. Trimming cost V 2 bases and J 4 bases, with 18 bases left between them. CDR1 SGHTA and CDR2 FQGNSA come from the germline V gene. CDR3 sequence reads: CASSLQPGSTGYEQYF. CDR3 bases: TGTGCCAGCAGCTTACAGCCCGGGAGTACAGGTTACGAGCAGTACTTC.

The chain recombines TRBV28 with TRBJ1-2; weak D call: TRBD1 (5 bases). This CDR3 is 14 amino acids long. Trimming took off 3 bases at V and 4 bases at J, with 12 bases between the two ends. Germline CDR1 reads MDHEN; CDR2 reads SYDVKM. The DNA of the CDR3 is TGTGCCAGCAGTTTCGCCGCGACAGCCTATGGCTACACCTTC. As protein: CASSFAATAYGYTF.

This CDR3 is CASTQVKGILNSPLHF. The CDR3 region has the DNA TGTGCCAGCACCCAGGTGAAGGGGATTCTAAATTCACCCCTCCACTTT. This sequence joins TRBV5-4 and TRBJ1-6; weak D call: TRBD1 (5 bases). Deletions cut 6 bases from V and 7 bases from J, with 20 bases between. Per germline, CDR1 SGHNT and CDR2 YYREEE (reference sequence). The length of the CDR3 is 16 residues. The full variable domain, completed using reference TRBV5-4 and TRBJ1-6, is ETGVTQSPTHLIKTRGQQVTLRCSSQSGHNTVSWYQQALGQGPQFIFQYYREEENGRGNFPPRFSGLQFPNYSSELNVNALELDDSALYLCASTQVKGILNSPLHFGNGTRLTVT.

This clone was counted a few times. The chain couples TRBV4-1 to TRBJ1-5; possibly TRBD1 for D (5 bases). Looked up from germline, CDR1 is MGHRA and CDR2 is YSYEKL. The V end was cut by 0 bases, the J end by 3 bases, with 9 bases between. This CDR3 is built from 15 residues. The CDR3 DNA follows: TGCGCCAGCAGCCAAGAGACAGCTTACAATCAGCCCCAGCATTTT. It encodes CASSQETAYNQPQHF.

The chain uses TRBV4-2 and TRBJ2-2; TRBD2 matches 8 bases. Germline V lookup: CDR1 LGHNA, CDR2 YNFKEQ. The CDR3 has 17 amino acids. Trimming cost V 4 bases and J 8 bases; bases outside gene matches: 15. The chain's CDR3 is CASSLLPAGEKGGELFF. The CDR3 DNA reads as TGTGCCAGCAGCCTCCTACCAGCGGGGGAGAAAGGTGGGGAGCTGTTTTTT.

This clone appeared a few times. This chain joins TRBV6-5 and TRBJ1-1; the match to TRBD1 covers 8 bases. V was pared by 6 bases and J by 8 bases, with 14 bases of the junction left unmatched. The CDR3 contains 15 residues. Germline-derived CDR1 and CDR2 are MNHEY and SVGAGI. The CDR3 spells CASRQTGAAVEEAFF. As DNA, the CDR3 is TGTGCCAGCAGGCAGACAGGGGCCGCCGTGGAAGAAGCTTTCTTT.